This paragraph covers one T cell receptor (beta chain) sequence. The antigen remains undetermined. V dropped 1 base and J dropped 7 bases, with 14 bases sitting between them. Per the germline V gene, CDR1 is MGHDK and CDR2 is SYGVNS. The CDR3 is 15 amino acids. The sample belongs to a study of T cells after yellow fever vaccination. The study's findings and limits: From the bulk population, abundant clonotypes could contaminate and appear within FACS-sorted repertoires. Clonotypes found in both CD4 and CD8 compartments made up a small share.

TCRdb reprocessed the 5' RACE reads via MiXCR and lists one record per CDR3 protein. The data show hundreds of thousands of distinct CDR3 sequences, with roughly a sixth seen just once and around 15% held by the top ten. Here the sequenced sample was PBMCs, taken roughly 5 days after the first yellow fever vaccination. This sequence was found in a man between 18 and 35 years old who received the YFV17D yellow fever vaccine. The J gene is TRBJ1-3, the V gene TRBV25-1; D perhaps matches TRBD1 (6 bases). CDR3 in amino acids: CASSEFGGHRNTIYF. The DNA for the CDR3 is TGTGCCAGCAGTGAATTTGGGGGGCATAGGAACACCATATATTTT.